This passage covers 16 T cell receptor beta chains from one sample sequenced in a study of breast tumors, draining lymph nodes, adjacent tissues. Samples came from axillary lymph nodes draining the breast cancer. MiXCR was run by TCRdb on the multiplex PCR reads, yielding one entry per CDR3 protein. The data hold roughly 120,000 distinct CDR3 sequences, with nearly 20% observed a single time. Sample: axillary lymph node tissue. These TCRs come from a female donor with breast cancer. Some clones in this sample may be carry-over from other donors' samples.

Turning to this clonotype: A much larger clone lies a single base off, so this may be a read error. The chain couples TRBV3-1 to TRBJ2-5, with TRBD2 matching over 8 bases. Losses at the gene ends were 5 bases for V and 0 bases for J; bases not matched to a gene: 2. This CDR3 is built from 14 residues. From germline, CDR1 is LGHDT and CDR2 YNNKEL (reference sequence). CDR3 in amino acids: CASSGAGDQETQYF. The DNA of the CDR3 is TGTGCCAGCAGCGGAGCGGGGGACCAAGAGACCCAGTACTTC.

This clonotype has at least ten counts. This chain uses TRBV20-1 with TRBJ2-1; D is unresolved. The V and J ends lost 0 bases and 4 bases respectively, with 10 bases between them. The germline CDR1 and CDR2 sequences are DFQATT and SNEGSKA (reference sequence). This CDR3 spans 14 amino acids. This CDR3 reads CSARESGPYNEQFF. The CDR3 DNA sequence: TGCAGTGCTAGAGAAAGTGGGCCGTACAATGAGCAGTTCTTC.

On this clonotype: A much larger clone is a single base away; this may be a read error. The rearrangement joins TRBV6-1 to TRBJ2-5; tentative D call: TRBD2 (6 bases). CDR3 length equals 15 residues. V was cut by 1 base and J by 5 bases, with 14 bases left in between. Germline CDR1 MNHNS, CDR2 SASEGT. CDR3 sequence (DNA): TGTGCCAGCAGTGAAGTCCGGGGGTCGCCGGAGACCCAGTACTTC. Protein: CASSEVRGSPETQYF.

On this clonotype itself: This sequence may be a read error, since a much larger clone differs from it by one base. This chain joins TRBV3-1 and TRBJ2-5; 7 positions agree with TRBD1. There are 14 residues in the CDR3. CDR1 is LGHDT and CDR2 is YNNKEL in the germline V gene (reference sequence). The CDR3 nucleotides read TGTGCCAGCAGCCCCCCGGGACAGCAAGGGACCCAGTACTTC. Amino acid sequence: CASSPPGQQGTQYF.

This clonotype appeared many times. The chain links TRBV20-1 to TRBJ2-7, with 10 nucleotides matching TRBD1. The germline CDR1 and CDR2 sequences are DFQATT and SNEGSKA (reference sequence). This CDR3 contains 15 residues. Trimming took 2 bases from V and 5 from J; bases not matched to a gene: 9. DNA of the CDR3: TGCAGTGCTAGAAAAGCGGACAGGGGGGCGGACGAGCAGTACTTC. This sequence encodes CSARKADRGADEQYF.

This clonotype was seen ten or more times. The CDR3 spells CSARVPGLDYNEQFF. The CDR3 bases are TGCAGTGCCCGCGTGCCGGGACTAGACTACAATGAGCAGTTCTTC. The rearrangement joins TRBV20-1 to TRBJ2-1; TRBD2 matches at 8 bases. CDR3 length: 15 amino acids. The J segment lost 3 bases and the V segment lost 6 bases, leaving 10 bases of the junction unmatched. Germline V gene lookup returns CDR1 DFQATT and CDR2 SNEGSKA (reference sequence).

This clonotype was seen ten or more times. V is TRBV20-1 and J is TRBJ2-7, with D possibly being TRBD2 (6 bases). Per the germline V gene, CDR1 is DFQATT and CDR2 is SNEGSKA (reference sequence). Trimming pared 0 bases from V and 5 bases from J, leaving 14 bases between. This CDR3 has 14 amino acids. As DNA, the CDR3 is TGCAGTGCTAGAGAGGGGGAGGTCGGAGACGAGCAGTACTTC. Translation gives CSAREGEVGDEQYF.

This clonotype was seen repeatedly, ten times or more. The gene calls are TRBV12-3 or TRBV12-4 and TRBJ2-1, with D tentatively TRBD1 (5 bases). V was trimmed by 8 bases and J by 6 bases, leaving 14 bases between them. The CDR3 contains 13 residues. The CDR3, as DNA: TGTGCCAGCGGCCTCACAGGTTCCAATGAGCAGTTCTTC. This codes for CASGLTGSNEQFF.

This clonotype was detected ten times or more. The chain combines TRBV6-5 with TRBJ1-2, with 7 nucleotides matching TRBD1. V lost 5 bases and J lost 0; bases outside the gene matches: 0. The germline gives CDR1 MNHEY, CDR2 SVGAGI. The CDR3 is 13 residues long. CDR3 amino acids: CASSGTANYGYTF. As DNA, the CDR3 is TGTGCCAGCAGTGGGACAGCTAACTATGGCTACACCTTC.

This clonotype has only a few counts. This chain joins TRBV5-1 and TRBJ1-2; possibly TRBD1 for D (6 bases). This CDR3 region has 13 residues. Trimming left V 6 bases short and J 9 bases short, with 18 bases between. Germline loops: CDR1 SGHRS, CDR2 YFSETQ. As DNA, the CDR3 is TGCGCCAGCACTACGAGGGGGGGGGGGAGCTACACCTTC. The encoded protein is CASTTRGGGSYTF.

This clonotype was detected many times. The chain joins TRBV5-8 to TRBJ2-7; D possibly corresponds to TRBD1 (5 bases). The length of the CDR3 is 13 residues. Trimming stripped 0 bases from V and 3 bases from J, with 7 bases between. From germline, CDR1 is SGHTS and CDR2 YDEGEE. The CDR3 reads CASSLARVYEQYF. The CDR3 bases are TGTGCCAGCAGCTTGGCCAGGGTCTACGAGCAGTACTTC.

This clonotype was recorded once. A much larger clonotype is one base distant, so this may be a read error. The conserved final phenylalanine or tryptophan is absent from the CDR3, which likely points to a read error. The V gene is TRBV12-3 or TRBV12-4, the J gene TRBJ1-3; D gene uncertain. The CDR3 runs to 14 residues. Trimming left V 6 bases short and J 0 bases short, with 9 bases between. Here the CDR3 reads CASSRDISGNTIYL. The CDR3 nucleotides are TGTGCCAGCAGCCGCGACATCTCTGGAAACACCATATATCTT.

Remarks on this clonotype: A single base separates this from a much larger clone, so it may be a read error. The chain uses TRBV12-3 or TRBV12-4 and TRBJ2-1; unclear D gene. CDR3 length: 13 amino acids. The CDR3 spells CASSRSVYNEQSF. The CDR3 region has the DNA TGTGCCAGCAGCCGTTCCGTTTACAATGAGCAGTCCTTC.

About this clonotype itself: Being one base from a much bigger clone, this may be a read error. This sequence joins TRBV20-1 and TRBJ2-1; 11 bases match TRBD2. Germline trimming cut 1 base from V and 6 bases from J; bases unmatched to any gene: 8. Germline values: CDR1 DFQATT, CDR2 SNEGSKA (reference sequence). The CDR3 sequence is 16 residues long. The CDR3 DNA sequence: TGCAGTGCTAGAGGTGTGTCACTAGCGGGAGCCAATGAGCAGTTCTTC. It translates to CSARGVSLAGANEQFF.

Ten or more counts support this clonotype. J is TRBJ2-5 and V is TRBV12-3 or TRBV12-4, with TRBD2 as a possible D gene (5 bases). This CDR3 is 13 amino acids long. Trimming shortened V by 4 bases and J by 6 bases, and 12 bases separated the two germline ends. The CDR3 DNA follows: TGTGCCAGCAGTTCAGGCGGGTGGAAGACCCAGTACTTC. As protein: CASSSGGWKTQYF.

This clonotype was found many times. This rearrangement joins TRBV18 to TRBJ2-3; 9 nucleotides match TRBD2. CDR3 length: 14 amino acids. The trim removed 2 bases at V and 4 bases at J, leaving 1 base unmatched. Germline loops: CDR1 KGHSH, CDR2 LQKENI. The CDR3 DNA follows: TGTGCCAGCTCACCAGCGGGAGGGCCAGATACGCAGTATTTT. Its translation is CASSPAGGPDTQYF. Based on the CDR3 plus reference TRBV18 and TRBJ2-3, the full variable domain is NAGVMQNPRHLVRRRGQEARLRCSPMKGHSHVYWYRQLPEEGLKFMVYLQKENIIDESGMPKERFSAEFPKEGPSILRIQQVVRGDSAAYFCASSPAGGPDTQYFGPGTRLTVL.